This T cell receptor (beta chain) is drawn from a study of blood T cells in healthy people across ages. Germline V CDR1 and CDR2: ENHRY, SYGVKD. Trimming took off 2 bases at V and 11 bases at J, with 15 bases between the two ends. The CDR3 length is 13 residues. Sample-barcoded 5' priming and a J-beta primer mix drove a second PCR of roughly 6 to 12 cycles. TCRdb ran MiXCR on the 5' RACE reads and lists one entry per CDR3 protein. This table holds 600,000 to 650,000 distinct CDR3 sequences, around 54% found once. Notes on this clonotype: Its antigen is as yet unknown.

Study results and limitations: Without sorted subsets, naive and antigen-experienced compartments could not be conclusively compared.

The source of this sequence is a man aged 55 to 70 in good health. Sequencing was carried out using blood. The rearrangement uses TRBV10-3 and TRBJ2-5; D not resolved. The CDR3 is CAISETTSRRQYF. For the CDR3, the DNA is TGTGCCATCAGTGAGACTACGTCTCGTCGGCAGTACTTC.